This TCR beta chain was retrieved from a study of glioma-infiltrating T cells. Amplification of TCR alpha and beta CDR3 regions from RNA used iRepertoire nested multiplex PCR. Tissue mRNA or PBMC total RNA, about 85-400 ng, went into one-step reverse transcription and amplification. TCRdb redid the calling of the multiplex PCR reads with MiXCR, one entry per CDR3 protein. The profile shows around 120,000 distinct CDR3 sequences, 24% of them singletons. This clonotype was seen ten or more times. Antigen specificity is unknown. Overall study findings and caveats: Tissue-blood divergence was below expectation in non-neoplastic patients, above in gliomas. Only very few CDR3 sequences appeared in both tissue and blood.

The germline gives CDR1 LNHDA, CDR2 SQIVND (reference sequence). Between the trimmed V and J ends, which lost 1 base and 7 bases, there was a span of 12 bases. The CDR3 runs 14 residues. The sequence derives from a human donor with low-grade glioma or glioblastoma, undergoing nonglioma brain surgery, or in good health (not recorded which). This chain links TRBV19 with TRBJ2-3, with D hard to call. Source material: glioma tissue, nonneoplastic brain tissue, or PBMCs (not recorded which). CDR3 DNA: TGTGCCAGTAGTATAGCCCTGCCTGGGTATACGCAGTATTTT. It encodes CASSIALPGYTQYF.